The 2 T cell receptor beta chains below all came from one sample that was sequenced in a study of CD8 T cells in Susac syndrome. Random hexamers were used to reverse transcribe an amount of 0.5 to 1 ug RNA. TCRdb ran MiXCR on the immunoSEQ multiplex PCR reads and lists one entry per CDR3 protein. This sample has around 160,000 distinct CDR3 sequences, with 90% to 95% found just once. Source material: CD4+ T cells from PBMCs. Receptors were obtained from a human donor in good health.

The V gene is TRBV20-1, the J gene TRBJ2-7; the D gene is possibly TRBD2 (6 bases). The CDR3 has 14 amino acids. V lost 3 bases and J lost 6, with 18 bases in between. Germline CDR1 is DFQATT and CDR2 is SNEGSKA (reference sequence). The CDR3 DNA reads TGCAGTGCTAGGCGGGACTCCGTTTTCCTCGAGCAGTACTTC. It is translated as CSARRDSVFLEQYF.

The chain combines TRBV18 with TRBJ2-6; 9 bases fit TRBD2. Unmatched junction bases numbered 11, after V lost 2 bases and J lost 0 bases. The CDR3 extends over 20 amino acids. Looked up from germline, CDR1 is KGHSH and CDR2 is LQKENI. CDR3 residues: CASSPIQIAGVSSGANVLTF. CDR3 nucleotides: TGTGCCAGCTCACCAATTCAGATAGCGGGGGTGAGCTCTGGGGCCAACGTCCTGACTTTC.